The next 5 T cell receptor beta chains were all read from a single sample in a study of blood T cell repertoires in COVID-19. Profiling relied on immunoSEQ multiplex PCR, and the TCRdb table lists in-frame clones only, not all of them. This sample has 90,000 to 120,000 clones, with over 60% found just once. Input material: peripheral blood. The receptor set was obtained from an older man with acute or convalescent COVID-19.

The chain carries TRBV3-1 (or the pseudogene TRBV3-2) and TRBJ1-2; 8 bases align to TRBD1. After removal of 1 base from V and 8 bases from J, the junction contained 18 bases not matched to a gene. There are 18 residues in the CDR3. Germline V gene lookup returns CDR1 LGHDT and CDR2 YNNKEL (reference sequence). The CDR3 DNA reads TGTGCCAGCAGCCAAGGGGTGGGGCAGGGGGCGGCGATGGAAGGCTACACCTTC. It specifies CASSQGVGQGAAMEGYTF.

V gene TRBV5-8 combines with J gene TRBJ2-3; TRBD2 matches at 14 bases. There are 17 residues in the CDR3. Germline CDR1 SGHTS, CDR2 YDEGEE. With V trimmed by 7 bases and J by 0 bases, 7 bases remained unmatched. Here the CDR3 reads CASQRLAGGPSTDTQYF. DNA for the CDR3: TGTGCCAGCCAAAGACTAGCGGGGGGGCCTAGCACAGATACGCAGTATTTT.

The CDR3 DNA follows: TGTGCCAGCAGCCAAGCCCTGGGACAGATCTATGGCTACACCTTC. Residues: CASSQALGQIYGYTF. V gene TRBV14 combines with J gene TRBJ1-2; 7 bases agree with TRBD1. In germline, CDR1 is SGHDN, CDR2 FVKESK. The V and J ends lost 1 base and 4 bases, in that order; junction bases with no gene match: 6. This CDR3 spans 15 amino acids.

This chain joins TRBV27 and TRBJ2-7; maybe TRBD1 (6 bases). Germline loops: CDR1 MNHEY, CDR2 SMNVEV (reference sequence). Trimming cost V 5 bases and J 5 bases, with 19 bases left between them. The CDR3 runs 15 residues. CDR3 amino acids: CASSPQGPGAHEQYF. CDR3 nucleotides: TGTGCCAGCAGTCCACAGGGCCCCGGGGCCCACGAGCAGTACTTC.

This chain joins TRBV9 and TRBJ1-1, with 8 positions matching TRBD1. In germline, CDR1 is SGDLS, CDR2 YYNGEE. The CDR3 length is 14 residues. V lost 1 base and J lost 4; bases outside the gene matches: 3. The CDR3 loop reads CASSVRQGSTEAFF. The CDR3 nucleotides read TGTGCCAGCAGCGTACGACAGGGGAGCACTGAAGCTTTCTTT.